A single sample gave rise to the 18 T cell receptor beta chains below, sequenced in a study of vaccination effects on CD4 cells after COVID-19. Their antigen targets remain unknown. Method: immunoSEQ multiplex PCR; TCRdb's copy keeps in-frame clones and lacks some. The sample carries 60,000 to 75,000 clones, roughly 73% recorded once. Pools of viral peptides were used by the ViraFEST assay to expand antigen-specific CD4+ T cells ahead of sequencing. Investigators separated out CD4+ T cells once less than 11 days of culture had passed. Documented for the person is a PCR-confirmed SARS-CoV-2 infection occurring between March and December 2020. The sample was CD4+ T cells from PBMCs cultured with HIV peptides, taken before COVID-19 vaccination. Stated subset: HIV-1 Nef peptide pool negative control/reference culture. Receptor source: a human donor who had a prior SARS-CoV-2 infection.

The chain links TRBV3-1 (or the pseudogene TRBV3-2) to TRBJ1-1; D call uncertain. The CDR3 sequence is 12 residues long. The V and J ends lost 3 bases and 0 bases respectively, with 2 bases between them. CDR1 and CDR2 from the germline V gene are LGHDT and YNNKEL (reference sequence). This CDR3 is CASSQVNTEAFF. The CDR3 nucleotides read TGTGCCAGCAGCCAGGTGAACACTGAAGCTTTCTTT.

This clone was seen a few times. This chain links TRBV6-5 with TRBJ1-2; TRBD1 aligns across 10 bases. After removal of 7 bases from V and 8 bases from J, the junction contained 10 bases not matched to a gene. The CDR3 length is 14 residues. CDR1 is MNHEY and CDR2 is SVGAGI in the germline V gene. In DNA, the CDR3 is TGTGCCAGCACGCAAGACAGGGGGCTAAACGGCTACACCTTC. As protein: CASTQDRGLNGYTF.

The genes are TRBV7-2 and TRBJ1-1, with a possible D match to TRBD1 (6 bases). Germline V gives CDR1 SGHTA, CDR2 FQGNSA. V was clipped by 5 bases and J by 11 bases, with 18 bases between them. This CDR3 has 13 residues. CDR3 in DNA: TGTGCCAGCAGCCCAATCGGGTGGGGGGGCGCTTTCTTT. Protein product: CASSPIGWGGAFF.

V and J are TRBV18 and TRBJ2-5; D remains ambiguous. V was trimmed by 3 bases and J by 2 bases, leaving 7 bases between them. The CDR3 length is 13 residues. Per the germline V gene, CDR1 is KGHSH and CDR2 is LQKENI. The CDR3 DNA sequence: TGTGCCAGCTCACCGTCACCTCAAGAGACCCAGTACTTC. Translation: CASSPSPQETQYF.

This chain connects TRBV9 to TRBJ2-5, with 10 bases fitting TRBD1. This CDR3 comprises 16 residues. Germline assignment: CDR1 SGDLS and CDR2 YYNGEE. Trimming at V came to 0 bases and at J to 5 bases, leaving 7 bases not matched to a gene. The CDR3 coding sequence is TGTGCCAGCAGCGTAGCGGGACAGGGGTCCACGGAGACCCAGTACTTC. Translated, it gives CASSVAGQGSTETQYF.

This clone was seen only a few times. CDR3 loop: CASSQGGDVETQYF. The DNA of the CDR3 is TGTGCCAGCAGCCAAGGCGGGGACGTGGAGACCCAGTACTTC. This chain uses TRBV4-2 with TRBJ2-5; perhaps TRBD2 as D (6 bases). CDR3 length equals 14 residues. Trimming removed 1 base at V and 5 bases at J, with 11 bases between. Germline V gene sequence: CDR1 LGHNA, CDR2 YNFKEQ.

This clone was counted between two and nine times. The chain employs TRBV19 and TRBJ2-7, with a tentative D call TRBD1 (6 bases). The length of the CDR3 is 17 residues. V was pared by 4 bases and J by 1 base, with 20 bases between. Germline-derived CDR1 and CDR2 are LNHDA and SQIVND (reference sequence). The CDR3 DNA reads as TGTGCCAGTAGTACCGCATCGAGAAGGACAGCGTCCTACGAGCAGTACTTC. Translated: CASSTASRRTASYEQYF. The complete variable domain, with remaining parts taken from reference TRBV19 and TRBJ2-7, reads DGGITQSPKYLFRKEGQNVTLSCEQNLNHDAMYWYRQDPGQGLRLIYYSQIVNDFQKGDIAEGYSVSREKKESFPLTVTSAQKNPTAFYLCASSTASRRTASYEQYFGPGTRLTVT.

V gene TRBV3-1 (or the pseudogene TRBV3-2) combines with J gene TRBJ1-4; D not resolved. There are 12 residues in the CDR3. V was pared by 1 base and J by 8 bases, with 5 bases between. Germline-derived CDR1 and CDR2 are LGHDT and YNNKEL (reference sequence). CDR3 coding DNA: TGTGCCAGCAGCCAAGGAGGGGAAAAACTGTTTTTT. Protein product: CASSQGGEKLFF.

V gene TRBV7-6 combines with J gene TRBJ1-5, with D possibly TRBD1 on 5 matching bases. V was trimmed by 0 bases and J by 7 bases, leaving 13 bases between them. Germline V gene sequence: CDR1 SGHVS, CDR2 FNYEAQ. This CDR3 contains 15 residues. Here the CDR3 reads CASSLAGGGLQPQHF. The CDR3 region has the DNA TGTGCCAGCAGCTTAGCGGGGGGGGGATTACAGCCCCAGCATTTT.

CDR3 nucleotides: TGTGCCTGGAGTTCTCTGACAGGGGAGGGTCAGCCCCAGCATTTT. Translation: CAWSSLTGEGQPQHF. This chain joins TRBV30 and TRBJ1-5; 8 bases are a match to TRBD1. J gave up 6 bases and V 2 bases, and 9 bases lay outside the gene matches. CDR1 and CDR2 (germline): GTSNPN, SVGIG (reference sequence). CDR3 length equals 15 residues.

This rearrangement joins TRBV7-9 to TRBJ2-2; TRBD2 matches 8 bases. The CDR3 is 15 amino acids. CDR1 and CDR2 (germline): SEHNR, FQNEAQ (reference sequence). With 2 bases clipped from V and 3 bases from J, the junction kept 2 bases outside the gene matches. This CDR3 reads CASSLRGGDTGELFF. As DNA, the CDR3 is TGTGCCAGCAGCTTACGGGGGGGGGACACCGGGGAGCTGTTTTTT.

The CDR3 DNA is TGTGCCAGCAGCTTAGAACAGGGTCGGGCAAACACTGAAGCTTTCTTT. This codes for CASSLEQGRANTEAFF. The genes are TRBV7-6 and TRBJ1-1, with D tentatively TRBD1 (6 bases). Trimming removed 1 base at V and 2 bases at J, with 14 bases between. The CDR3 is made up of 16 amino acids. CDR1 is SGHVS and CDR2 is FNYEAQ in the germline V gene. The whole variable domain, remainder taken from reference TRBV7-6 and TRBJ1-1, is GAGVSQSPRYKVTKRGQDVALRCDPISGHVSLYWYRQALGQGPEFLTYFNYEAQQDKSGLPNDRFSAERPEGSISTLTIQRTEQRDSAMYRCASSLEQGRANTEAFFGQGTRLTVV.

V gene TRBV5-6 combines with J gene TRBJ1-1, with D unclear. The CDR3 is 13 residues long. Trimming stripped 0 bases from V and 4 bases from J, with 7 bases between. Germline CDR1 reads SGHDT; CDR2 reads YYEEEE. The CDR3 reads CASSLGWATEAFF. CDR3 DNA sequence: TGTGCCAGCAGCTTGGGTTGGGCCACTGAAGCTTTCTTT.

This clone appeared a few times. This sequence joins TRBV3-1 (or the pseudogene TRBV3-2) and TRBJ2-7; TRBD1 matches 8 bases. The CDR3 extends over 13 amino acids. Trimming at V came to 4 bases and at J to 5 bases, leaving 4 bases not matched to a gene. The germline V gene encodes CDR1 LGHDT and CDR2 YNNKEL (reference sequence). CDR3 residues: CASSPWTGNEQYF. The DNA for the CDR3 is TGTGCCAGCAGCCCCTGGACAGGGAACGAGCAGTACTTC.

V and J are TRBV29-1 and TRBJ2-3, with D possibly being TRBD2 (6 bases). V was shortened by 7 bases and J by 6 bases, with 14 bases between the two germline ends. Germline V gene lookup returns CDR1 SQVTM and CDR2 ANQGSEA. This CDR3 is 12 amino acids long. The CDR3 sequence is CSARTTSDTQYF. CDR3 nucleotides: TGCAGCGCCCGGACTACCTCCGATACGCAGTATTTT.

The CDR3: CASSPGGSYEKLFF. The CDR3 nucleotides read TGCGCCAGCAGCCCAGGGGGGTCTTATGAAAAACTGTTTTTT. This sequence joins TRBV5-1 and TRBJ1-4; 7 positions match TRBD1. The V segment lost 4 bases and the J segment 6 bases; nucleotides outside the gene matches: 6. The CDR3 extends over 14 amino acids. Germline CDR1 is SGHRS and CDR2 is YFSETQ.

This chain uses TRBV25-1 with TRBJ2-1, with D possibly matching TRBD2 (7 bases). This CDR3 is 14 amino acids long. CDR1 MGHDK and CDR2 SYGVNS come from the germline V gene. V gave up 6 bases and J gave up 0 bases, with 9 bases separating them. The CDR3 DNA follows: TGTGCCAGCAGGGGGGGGCTCTCCTACAATGAGCAGTTCTTC. Amino acids: CASRGGLSYNEQFF.

The chain is built from TRBV15 and TRBJ2-1; D ambiguous. V was cut by 1 base and J by 8 bases, with 12 bases left in between. This CDR3 spans 14 amino acids. Germline V gene lookup returns CDR1 LNHNV and CDR2 YYDKDF (reference sequence). For the CDR3, the DNA is TGTGCCACCAGCAGAGTGCCGGTGGTATATGAGCAGTTCTTC. The encoded protein is CATSRVPVVYEQFF. Full variable domain (rest looked up from reference TRBV15 and TRBJ2-1): DAMVIQNPRYQVTQFGKPVTLSCSQTLNHNVMYWYQQKSSQAPKLLFHYYDKDFNNEADTPDNFQSRRPNTSFCFLDIRSPGLGDTAMYLCATSRVPVVYEQFFGPGTRLTVL.